This TCR beta chain was profiled in a study of CD8 T cells in ankylosing spondylitis. Study-level results: Disease-linked clones bore a CD8+ phenotype and were relatively rare in peripheral blood. Disease-linked clones reportedly concentrated significantly in matched ankylosing spondylitis synovial fluid. Blood of patients with ankylosing spondylitis appeared to be characterized by a TCR beta motif of several highly homologous variants. In reactive arthritis synovial fluid and blood, some motif variants had been reported before.

There are 14 residues in the CDR3. V dropped 3 bases and J dropped 0 bases, with 8 bases sitting between them. Germline lookup yields CDR1 LNHNV and CDR2 YYDKDF (reference sequence). TCRdb re-analysed the 5' RACE reads in MiXCR, keeping a single row per CDR3 protein. Of hundreds of thousands of distinct CDR3 sequences listed, around 21% are singletons. This clonotype was recorded a few times. As yet, its antigen is unknown. The sequenced material came from blood, either unsorted or a sorted T cell fraction (not recorded which). The V and J genes are TRBV15 and TRBJ1-2, with D hard to call. This clonotype originated in a female donor with ankylosing spondylitis or in good health (not recorded which). The CDR3 protein is CATSRRATNYGYTF. Here the CDR3 DNA reads TGTGCCACCAGCAGGAGGGCAACTAACTATGGCTACACCTTC.